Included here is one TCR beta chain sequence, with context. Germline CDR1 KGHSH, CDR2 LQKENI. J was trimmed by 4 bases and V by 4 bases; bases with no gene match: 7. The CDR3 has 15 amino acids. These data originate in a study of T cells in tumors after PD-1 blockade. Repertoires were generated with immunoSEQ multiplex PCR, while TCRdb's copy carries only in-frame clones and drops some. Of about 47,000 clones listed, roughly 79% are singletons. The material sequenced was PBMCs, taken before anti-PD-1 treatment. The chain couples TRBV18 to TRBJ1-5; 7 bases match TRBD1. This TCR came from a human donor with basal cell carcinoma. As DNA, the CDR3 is TGTGCCAGCTCACTACAGGGGAGTGGAAATCAGCCCCAGCATTTT. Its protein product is CASSLQGSGNQPQHF. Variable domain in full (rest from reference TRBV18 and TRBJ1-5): NAGVMQNPRHLVRRRGQEARLRCSPMKGHSHVYWYRQLPEEGLKFMVYLQKENIIDESGMPKERFSAEFPKEGPSILRIQQVVRGDSAAYFCASSLQGSGNQPQHFGDGTRLSIL.